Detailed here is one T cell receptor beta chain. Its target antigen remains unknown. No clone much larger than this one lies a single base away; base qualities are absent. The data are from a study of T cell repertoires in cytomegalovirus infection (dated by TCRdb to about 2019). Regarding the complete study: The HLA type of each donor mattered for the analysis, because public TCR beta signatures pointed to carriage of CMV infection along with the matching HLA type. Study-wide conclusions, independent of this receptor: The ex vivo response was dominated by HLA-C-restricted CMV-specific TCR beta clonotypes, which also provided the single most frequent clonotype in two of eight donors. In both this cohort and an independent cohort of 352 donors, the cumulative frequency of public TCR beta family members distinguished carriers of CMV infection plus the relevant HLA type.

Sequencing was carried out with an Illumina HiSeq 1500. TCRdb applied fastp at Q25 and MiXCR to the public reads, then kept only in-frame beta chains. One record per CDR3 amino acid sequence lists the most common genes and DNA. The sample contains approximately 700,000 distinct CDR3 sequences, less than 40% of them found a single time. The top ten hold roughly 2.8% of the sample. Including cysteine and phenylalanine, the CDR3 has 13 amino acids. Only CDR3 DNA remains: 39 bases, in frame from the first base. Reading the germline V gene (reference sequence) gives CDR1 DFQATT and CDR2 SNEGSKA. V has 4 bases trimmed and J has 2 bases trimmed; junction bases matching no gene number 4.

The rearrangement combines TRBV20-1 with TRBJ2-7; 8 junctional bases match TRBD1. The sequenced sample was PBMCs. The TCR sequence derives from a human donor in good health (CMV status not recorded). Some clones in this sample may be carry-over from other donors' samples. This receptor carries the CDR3 CSAMGDRTYEQYF. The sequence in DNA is TGCAGTGCTATGGGGGACAGGACCTACGAGCAGTACTTC.